Below, 7 T cell receptor beta chains from the same sample are listed, as sequenced in a study of blood T cells in healthy people across ages. Using a J-beta primer mix together with a sample-barcoded 5' primer, a second PCR was run for 7 to 11 cycles. Each CDR3 protein gets one entry after TCRdb re-called the 5' RACE reads with MiXCR. The data hold about 680,000 distinct CDR3 sequences, with over 45% observed a single time. Sequencing was done on a sample of blood. The receptors were sampled from an older woman in good health.

A remark on this clonotype: At one end, the junction sequence differs from germline, possibly due to a read error. The chain uses TRBV12-3 or TRBV12-4 and TRBJ2-3; D ambiguous. This CDR3 region has 12 residues. CDR3 in amino acids: CASRLGTDTQYF. CDR3 sequence (DNA): TGTGCCAGCAGATTAGGTACAGATACGCAGTATTTT.

This chain links TRBV24-1 with TRBJ2-6; TRBD1 matches at 8 bases. V lost 5 bases to trimming and J lost 4 bases; unmatched junction nucleotides: 6. The CDR3 has 16 residues. Germline V CDR1 and CDR2: KGHDR, SFDVKD. The CDR3 coding sequence is TGTGCCACCAGTGGACCAGGGGGCTTCGGGGCCAACGTCCTGACTTTC. It is translated as CATSGPGGFGANVLTF.

To note about this clonotype: A much larger clone lies a single base off, so this may be a read error. The chain has TRBV3-1 and TRBJ2-7; TRBD2 is a possible D gene (5 bases). V was shortened by 1 base and J by 3 bases, with 16 bases between the two germline ends. Looked up from germline, CDR1 is LGHDT and CDR2 is YNNKEL (reference sequence). CDR3 length: 16 residues. The CDR3 region is CASSQANTRGRYEQYF. As DNA, the CDR3 is TGTGCCAGCAGCCAAGCAAACACGAGAGGGCGCTACGAGCAGTACTTC.

The chain joins TRBV7-8 to TRBJ2-7, with D possibly matching TRBD2 (6 bases). The CDR3 runs 14 residues. V was cut by 4 bases and J by 2 bases, with 12 bases left in between. In germline, CDR1 is SGHVS, CDR2 FQNEAQ. Here the CDR3 reads CASSWTTRAYEQYF. CDR3 bases: TGTGCCAGCAGCTGGACGACTAGGGCCTACGAGCAGTACTTC.

CDR3 region: CAWSPQGDQPQHF. The CDR3 bases are TGTGCCTGGAGTCCACAGGGAGATCAGCCCCAGCATTTT. This rearrangement joins TRBV30 to TRBJ1-5, with D maybe TRBD1 (6 bases). The V and J ends lost 2 bases and 5 bases respectively, with 10 bases between them. CDR1 and CDR2 from the germline V gene are GTSNPN and SVGIG (reference sequence). The CDR3 contains 13 residues.

The chain recombines TRBV3-1 with TRBJ2-3; 8 bases map to TRBD2. The V and J ends lost 1 base and 2 bases, in that order; junction bases with no gene match: 11. The germline CDR1 and CDR2 sequences are LGHDT and YNNKEL (reference sequence). This CDR3 is built from 18 residues. CDR3 sequence (DNA): TGTGCCAGCAGCCAAGCAATTTGGGTTAGCGGGACCACAGATACGCAGTATTTT. It codes for CASSQAIWVSGTTDTQYF.

J is TRBJ1-1 and V is TRBV6-6, with D uncertain. From germline, CDR1 is MNHNY and CDR2 SVGAGI (reference sequence). V lost 7 bases, J lost 6 bases, and 12 bases lay in between. The CDR3 sequence is 12 residues long. The chain's CDR3 is CASTLSTAEAFF. CDR3 nucleotides: TGTGCCAGCACCCTTAGCACAGCTGAAGCTTTCTTT.